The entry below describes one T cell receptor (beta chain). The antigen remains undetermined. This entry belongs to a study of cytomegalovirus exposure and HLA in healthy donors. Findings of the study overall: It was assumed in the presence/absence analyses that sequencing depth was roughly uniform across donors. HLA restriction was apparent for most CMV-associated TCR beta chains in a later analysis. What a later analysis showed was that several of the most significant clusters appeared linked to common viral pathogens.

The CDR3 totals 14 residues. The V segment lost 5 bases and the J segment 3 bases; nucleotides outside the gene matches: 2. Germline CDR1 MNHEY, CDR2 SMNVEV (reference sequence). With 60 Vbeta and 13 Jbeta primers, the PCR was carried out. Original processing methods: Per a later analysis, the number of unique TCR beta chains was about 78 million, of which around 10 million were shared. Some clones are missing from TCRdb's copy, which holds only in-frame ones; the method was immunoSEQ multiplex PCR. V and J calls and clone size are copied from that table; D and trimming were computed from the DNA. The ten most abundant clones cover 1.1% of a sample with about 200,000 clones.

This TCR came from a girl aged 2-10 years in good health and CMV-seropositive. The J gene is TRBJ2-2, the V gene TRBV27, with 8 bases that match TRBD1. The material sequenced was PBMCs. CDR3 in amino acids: CASSQGAYTGELFF. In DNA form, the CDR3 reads TGTGCCAGCAGTCAGGGGGCCTACACCGGGGAGCTGTTTTTT.